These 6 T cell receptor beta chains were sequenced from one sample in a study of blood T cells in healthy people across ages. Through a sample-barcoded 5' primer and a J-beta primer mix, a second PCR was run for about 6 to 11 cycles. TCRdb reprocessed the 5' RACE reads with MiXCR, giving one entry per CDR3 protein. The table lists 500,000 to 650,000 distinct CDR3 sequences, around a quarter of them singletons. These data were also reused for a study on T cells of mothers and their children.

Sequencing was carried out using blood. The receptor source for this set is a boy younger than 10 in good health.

The CDR3 reads CASSQEGQARETQYF. The CDR3 DNA follows: TGCGCCAGCAGCCAAGAGGGGCAGGCCAGAGAGACCCAGTACTTC. The genes are TRBV4-1 and TRBJ2-5, with D tentatively TRBD1 (5 bases). This CDR3 region has 15 residues. Germline V gene lookup returns CDR1 MGHRA and CDR2 YSYEKL. V was trimmed by 0 bases and J by 4 bases, leaving 12 bases between them.

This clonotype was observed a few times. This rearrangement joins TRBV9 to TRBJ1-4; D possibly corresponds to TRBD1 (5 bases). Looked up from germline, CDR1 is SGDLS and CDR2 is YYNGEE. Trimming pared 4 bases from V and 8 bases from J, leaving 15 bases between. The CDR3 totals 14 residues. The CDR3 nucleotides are TGTGCCAGCAGCCCCCGGCGGGGGTCCGAAAAACTGTTTTTT. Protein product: CASSPRRGSEKLFF.

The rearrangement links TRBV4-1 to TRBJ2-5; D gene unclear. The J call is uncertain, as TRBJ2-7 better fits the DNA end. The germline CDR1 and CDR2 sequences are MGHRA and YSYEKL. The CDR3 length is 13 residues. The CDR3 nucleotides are TGCGCCAGCAGCCCCCGGTTGGCGGACGAGCAGTACTTC. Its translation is CASSPRLADEQYF.

CDR3 in DNA: TGTGCCAGCAGCCAAGATATTACAGGGGCGCATGAGCAGTTCTTC. Amino acid sequence: CASSQDITGAHEQFF. The rearrangement joins TRBV3-1 to TRBJ2-1, with 7 bases identical to TRBD1. In germline, CDR1 is LGHDT, CDR2 YNNKEL (reference sequence). After removal of 0 bases from V and 8 bases from J, the junction contained 7 bases not matched to a gene. This CDR3 has 15 residues.

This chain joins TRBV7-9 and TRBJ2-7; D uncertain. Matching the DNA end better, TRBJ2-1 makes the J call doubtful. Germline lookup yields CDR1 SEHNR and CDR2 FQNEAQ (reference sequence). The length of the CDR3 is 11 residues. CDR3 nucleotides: TGTGCCAGCAGCTTAGAGACAGAGCAGTTCTTC. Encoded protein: CASSLETEQFF.

CDR3 DNA sequence: TGTGCCAGCAGTGATTCCCGGGACAGGGAAGGGGCCACAGATACGCAGTATTTT. Translating gives CASSDSRDREGATDTQYF. This chain connects TRBV25-1 to TRBJ2-3, with TRBD1 matching over 9 bases. V lost 3 bases and J lost 2; bases outside the gene matches: 12. Germline values: CDR1 MGHDK, CDR2 SYGVNS. CDR3 length: 18 amino acids.